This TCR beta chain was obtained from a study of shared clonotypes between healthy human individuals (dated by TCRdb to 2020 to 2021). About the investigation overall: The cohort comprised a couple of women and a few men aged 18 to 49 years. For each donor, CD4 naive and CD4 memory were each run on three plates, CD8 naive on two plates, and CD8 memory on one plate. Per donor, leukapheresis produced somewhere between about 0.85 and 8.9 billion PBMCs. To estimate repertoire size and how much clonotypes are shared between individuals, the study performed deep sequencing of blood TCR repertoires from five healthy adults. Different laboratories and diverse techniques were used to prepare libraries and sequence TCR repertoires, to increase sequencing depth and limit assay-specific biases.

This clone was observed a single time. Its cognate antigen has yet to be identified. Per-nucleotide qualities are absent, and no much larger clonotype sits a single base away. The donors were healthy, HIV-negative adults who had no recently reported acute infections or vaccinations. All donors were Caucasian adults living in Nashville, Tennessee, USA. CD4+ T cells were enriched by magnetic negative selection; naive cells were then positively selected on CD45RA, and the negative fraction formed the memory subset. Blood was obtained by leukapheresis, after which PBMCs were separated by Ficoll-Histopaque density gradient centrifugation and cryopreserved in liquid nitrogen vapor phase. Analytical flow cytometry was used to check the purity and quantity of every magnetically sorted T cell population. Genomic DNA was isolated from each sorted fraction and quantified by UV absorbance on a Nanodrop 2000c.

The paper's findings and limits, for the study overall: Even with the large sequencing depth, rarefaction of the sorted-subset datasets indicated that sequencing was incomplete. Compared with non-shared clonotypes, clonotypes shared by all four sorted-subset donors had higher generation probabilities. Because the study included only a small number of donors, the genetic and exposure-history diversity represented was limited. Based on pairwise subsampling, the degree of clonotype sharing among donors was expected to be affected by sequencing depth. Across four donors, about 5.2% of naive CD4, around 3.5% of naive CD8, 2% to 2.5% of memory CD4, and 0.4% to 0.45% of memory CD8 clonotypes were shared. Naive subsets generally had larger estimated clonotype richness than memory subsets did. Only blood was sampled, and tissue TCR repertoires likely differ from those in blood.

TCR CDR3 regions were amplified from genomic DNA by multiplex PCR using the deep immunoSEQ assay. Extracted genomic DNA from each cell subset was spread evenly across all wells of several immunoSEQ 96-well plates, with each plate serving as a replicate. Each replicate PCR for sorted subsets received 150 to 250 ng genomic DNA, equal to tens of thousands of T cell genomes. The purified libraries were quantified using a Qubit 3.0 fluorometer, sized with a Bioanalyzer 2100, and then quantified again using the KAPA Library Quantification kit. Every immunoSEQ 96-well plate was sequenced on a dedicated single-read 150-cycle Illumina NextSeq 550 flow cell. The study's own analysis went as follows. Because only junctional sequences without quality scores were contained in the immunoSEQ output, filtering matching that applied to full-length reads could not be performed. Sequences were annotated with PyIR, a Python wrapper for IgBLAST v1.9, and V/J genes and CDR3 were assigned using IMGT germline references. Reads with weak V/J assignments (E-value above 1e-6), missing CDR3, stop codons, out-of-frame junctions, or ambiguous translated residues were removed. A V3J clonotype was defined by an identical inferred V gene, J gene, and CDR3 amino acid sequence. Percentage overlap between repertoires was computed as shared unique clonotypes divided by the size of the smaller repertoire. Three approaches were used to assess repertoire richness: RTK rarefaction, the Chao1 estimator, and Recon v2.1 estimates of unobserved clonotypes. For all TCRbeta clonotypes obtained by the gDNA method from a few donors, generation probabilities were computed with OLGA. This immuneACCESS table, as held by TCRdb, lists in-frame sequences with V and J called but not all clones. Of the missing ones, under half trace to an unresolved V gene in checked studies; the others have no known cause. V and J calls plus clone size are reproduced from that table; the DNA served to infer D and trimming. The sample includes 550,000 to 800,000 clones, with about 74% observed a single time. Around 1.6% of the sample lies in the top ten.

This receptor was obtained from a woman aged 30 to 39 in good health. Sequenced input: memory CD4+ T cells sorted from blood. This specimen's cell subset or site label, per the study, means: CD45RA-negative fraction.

The CDR3 sequence is CSATRGFQETQYF. The bases read TGCAGCGCTACCCGGGGGTTCCAAGAGACCCAGTACTTC. The chain joins TRBV29-1 to TRBJ2-5; TRBD2 is possibly the D segment (6 matching bases). The CDR3 spans 13 residues, from the cysteine through the phenylalanine. Just CDR3 DNA is preserved here, 39 bases in frame from base 1. V is pared back by 7 bases and J by 1 base, with 13 bases lying between the germline termini. Reading the germline V gene gives CDR1 SQVTM and CDR2 ANQGSEA. Extended through the reference TRBV29-1 and TRBJ2-5 proteins, this CDR3 yields the full variable domain: SAVISQKPSRDICQRGTSLTIQCQVDSQVTMMFWYRQQPGQSLTLIATANQGSEATYESGFVIDKFPISRPNLTFSTLTVSNMSPEDSSIYLCSATRGFQETQYFGPGTRLLVL.